This note documents a single TCR beta chain sequence. Its antigen remains unidentified. The source of the sample is a study of graft-versus-host responses after intestinal transplantation. The protocol was immunoSEQ multiplex PCR, while the TCRdb copy is restricted to in-frame clones and leaves out a portion. The repertoire consists of 90,000 to 120,000 clones, with approximately 88% occurring once and the leading ten covering less than 0.85%. The CDR3 extends over 15 amino acids. Trimming at V came to 4 bases and at J to 1 base, leaving 3 bases not matched to a gene. CDR1 SGHNT and CDR2 YENEEA come from the germline V gene.

The rearrangement uses TRBV11-3 and TRBJ2-3, with 9 positions matching TRBD2. The sequencing here drew on unstimulated CD4+ T cells sorted from spleen or lymph node cells, taken before transplant. This receptor was taken from a human donor who was the organ donor for an intestinal transplant. CDR3 sequence reads: CASSSGLARTDTQYF. In DNA form, the CDR3 reads TGTGCCAGCAGCTCTGGACTAGCGCGCACAGATACGCAGTATTTT.